The 30 T cell receptor beta chains below come from one sample, sequenced in a study of CD8+ T cells in alopecia areata. Sequencing used cDNA as its template, made by extracting RNA and reverse transcribing it. Sequenced by immunoSEQ multiplex PCR; TCRdb stores in-frame clones only, minus some. The sample records 150,000 to 200,000 clones, roughly 53% being singletons. The treatment: oral pan-JAK inhibitor, 5-10 mg twice daily. This sample comprised CD8+ T cells sorted from blood, obtained at week 24, from a patient treated with tofacitinib. These receptors came from a human donor with alopecia areata.

In its sample, this clone was seen a few times. The chain couples TRBV2 to TRBJ1-6; D gene unclear. Per the germline V gene, CDR1 is SNHLY and CDR2 is FYNNEI. The CDR3 is 11 amino acids. V lost 6 bases and J lost 8, with 5 bases in between. The chain's CDR3 is CASRYDSPLHF. The CDR3 DNA is TGTGCCAGCAGATACGATTCACCCCTCCACTTT. The entire variable domain, with the rest obtained from reference TRBV2 and TRBJ1-6, is as follows: EPEVTQTPSHQVTQMGQEVILRCVPISNHLYFYWYRQILGQKVEFLVSFYNNEISEKSEIFDDQFSVERPDGSNFTLKIRSTKLEDSAMYFCASRYDSPLHFGNGTRLTVT.

V usage is TRBV7-6 and J usage is TRBJ2-3, with 7 bases lining up with TRBD1. This CDR3 is built from 14 residues. V was pared by 5 bases and J by 1 base, with 3 bases of the junction left unmatched. Per the germline V gene, CDR1 is SGHVS and CDR2 is FNYEAQ. The CDR3 loop reads CASSNDRGTDTQYF. DNA of the CDR3: TGTGCCAGCAGCAACGACAGGGGCACAGATACGCAGTATTTT.

The genes are TRBV6-6 and TRBJ2-3, with D maybe TRBD2 (6 bases). The CDR3 extends over 13 amino acids. Germline values: CDR1 MNHNY, CDR2 SVGAGI (reference sequence). Trimming left V 2 bases short and J 3 bases short, with 6 bases between. CDR3 in amino acids: CASSYGGTDTQYF. DNA of the CDR3: TGTGCCAGCAGTTACGGAGGGACAGATACGCAGTATTTT.

The chain recombines TRBV27 with TRBJ2-7; 7 positions agree with TRBD2. Per germline, CDR1 MNHEY and CDR2 SMNVEV (reference sequence). V lost 8 bases and J lost 6; bases outside the gene matches: 13. This CDR3 is built from 14 residues. CDR3 coding DNA: TGTGCCAGCGCGGCGGGGGAACTACGTCTCGAGCAGTACTTC. The encoded protein is CASAAGELRLEQYF.

The rearrangement links TRBV12-5 to TRBJ1-4, with no clear D. CDR3 size: 16 residues. CDR1 is LGHNT and CDR2 is FRNRAP in the germline V gene. V lost 6 bases and J lost 4, with 18 bases in between. CDR3 region: CASGWDSGSNNEKLFF. The CDR3 DNA follows: TGTGCTAGTGGCTGGGATTCGGGTTCGAATAATGAAAAACTGTTTTTT.

This chain uses TRBV6-1 with TRBJ1-4; 8 bases line up with TRBD1. CDR1 and CDR2 from the germline V gene are MNHNS and SASEGT. Losses at the gene ends were 6 bases for V and 0 bases for J; bases not matched to a gene: 3. CDR3 length equals 15 residues. The CDR3 region has the DNA TGTGCCAGCAGCCCACAGGGGGCAACTAATGAAAAACTGTTTTTT. Its protein product is CASSPQGATNEKLFF.

This clone appeared a single time. The rearrangement uses TRBV9 and TRBJ1-1; D possibly corresponds to TRBD1 (5 bases). Trimming removed 2 bases from V and 1 base from J, with 9 bases in between. From germline, CDR1 is SGDLS and CDR2 YYNGEE. This CDR3 spans 14 amino acids. CDR3 residues: CASSVRGANTEAFF. The CDR3 nucleotides read TGTGCCAGCAGCGTTAGGGGCGCGAACACTGAAGCTTTCTTT.

The chain couples TRBV27 to TRBJ2-7; D perhaps matches TRBD2 (5 bases). The CDR3 is 14 amino acids. Trimming left V 2 bases short and J 2 bases short, with 10 bases between. Germline loops: CDR1 MNHEY, CDR2 SMNVEV (reference sequence). The DNA of the CDR3 is TGTGCCAGCAGTTTACGACGGGGAGCCTACGAGCAGTACTTC. This encodes CASSLRRGAYEQYF.

The V and J genes are TRBV19 and TRBJ2-7, with TRBD1 identical over 8 bases. This CDR3 has 14 amino acids. Per germline, CDR1 LNHDA and CDR2 SQIVND (reference sequence). Losses at the gene ends were 4 bases for V and 4 bases for J; bases not matched to a gene: 6. CDR3 residues: CASSKTGAGYEQYF. The CDR3 bases are TGTGCCAGTAGTAAGACAGGGGCGGGGTACGAGCAGTACTTC.

This clone has just a few counts. This chain connects TRBV29-1 to TRBJ1-2; TRBD1 matches 11 bases. The V gene end was trimmed by 6 bases and the J gene end by 3 bases; junction bases not matched to a gene: 12. The CDR3 sequence is 16 residues long. Germline CDR1 is SQVTM and CDR2 is ANQGSEA. CDR3 in DNA: TGCAGCGTCCCTAGTGGACAGGGGGCAAGGTACTATGGCTACACCTTC. It yields the protein CSVPSGQGARYYGYTF.

The V call is TRBV10-3, the J call TRBJ2-1; D is perhaps TRBD1 or TRBD2 (5 bases each). The CDR3 covers 16 residues. Germline loops: CDR1 ENHRY, CDR2 SYGVKD. The germline V and J ends were trimmed by 11 bases and 4 bases, with 24 bases remaining between them. CDR3 residues: CASGVPGTVAYNEQFF. DNA of the CDR3: TGTGCCTCCGGGGTTCCAGGGACCGTCGCATACAATGAGCAGTTCTTC.

This clone came up once. This rearrangement joins TRBV14 to TRBJ2-6; unclear D gene. This CDR3 has 17 amino acids. Germline V gives CDR1 SGHDN, CDR2 FVKESK. V lost 3 bases and J lost 4, with 16 bases in between. This chain's CDR3 is CASSHRAGQWGANVLTF. CDR3 nucleotides: TGTGCCAGCAGCCATCGGGCAGGCCAGTGGGGGGCCAACGTCCTGACTTTC. Combining the CDR3 with reference TRBV14 and TRBJ2-6 gives the whole variable domain EAGVTQFPSHSVIEKGQTVTLRCDPISGHDNLYWYRRVMGKEIKFLLHFVKESKQDESGMPNNRFLAERTGGTYSTLKVQPAELEDSGVYFCASSHRAGQWGANVLTFGAGSRLTVL.

This clone was counted once. The CDR3 reads CASSEARRSNQPQHF. In DNA form, the CDR3 reads TGTGCCAGCAGTGAAGCGCGTAGAAGCAATCAGCCCCAGCATTTT. This chain links TRBV2 with TRBJ1-5; D not resolved. V lost 0 bases and J 1 base, leaving 7 bases between the germline ends. CDR3 length: 15 residues. CDR1 and CDR2 from the germline V gene are SNHLY and FYNNEI.

This chain uses TRBV10-2 with TRBJ2-1, with a possible D match to TRBD1 (6 bases). Trimming removed 2 bases at V and 6 bases at J, with 8 bases between. In germline, CDR1 is WSHSY, CDR2 SAAADI. This CDR3 region has 13 residues. DNA of the CDR3: TGCGCCAGCAGTGAGACAGGGCCCAATGAGCAGTTCTTC. Encoded protein: CASSETGPNEQFF.

J is TRBJ2-3 and V is TRBV6-5; TRBD1 or TRBD2 may be the D gene (6 bases each). Per the germline V gene, CDR1 is MNHEY and CDR2 is SVGAGI. The CDR3 is 14 residues long. V lost 6 bases and J 4 bases, leaving 14 bases between the germline ends. The CDR3 here is CASRTSGAADTQYF. CDR3 nucleotide sequence: TGTGCCAGCAGAACTTCGGGGGCTGCAGATACGCAGTATTTT.

This clone was detected ten times or more. This chain uses TRBV4-1 with TRBJ1-5; 7 bases fit TRBD1. The CDR3 has 15 amino acids. V was pared by 5 bases and J by 3 bases, with 7 bases of the junction left unmatched. Germline V gives CDR1 MGHRA, CDR2 YSYEKL. CDR3 nucleotide sequence: TGCGCCAGCAGCGACACAGGGGATCCCAATCAGCCCCAGCATTTT. Translation gives CASSDTGDPNQPQHF.

The rearrangement links TRBV7-9 to TRBJ2-3; the match to TRBD1 covers 7 bases. V dropped 2 bases and J dropped 2; count of bases not matched to a gene: 7. This CDR3 contains 16 residues. The germline V gene has CDR1 SEHNR and CDR2 FQNEAQ (reference sequence). The DNA for the CDR3 is TGTGCCAGCAGCTTACACAGAGGGGGCTTCACAGATACGCAGTATTTT. It specifies CASSLHRGGFTDTQYF.

A few counts support this clone. The chain joins TRBV6-1 to TRBJ2-5; 8 bases line up with TRBD1. V dropped 6 bases and J dropped 6; count of bases not matched to a gene: 9. The CDR3 has 14 amino acids. Germline assignment: CDR1 MNHNS and CDR2 SASEGT. This CDR3 reads CASSGGQGEKTQYF. CDR3 in DNA: TGTGCCAGCAGCGGAGGACAGGGAGAGAAGACCCAGTACTTC.

The chain couples TRBV5-1 to TRBJ2-5; 8 bases fit TRBD2. Germline V gene sequence: CDR1 SGHRS, CDR2 YFSETQ. This CDR3 region has 14 residues. Trimming cost V 4 bases and J 3 bases; bases outside gene matches: 5. CDR3 coding DNA: TGCGCCAGCAGCGACGGACTAGCAGAAGAGACCCAGTACTTC. Translated, it gives CASSDGLAEETQYF. Looking up the rest from reference TRBV5-1 and TRBJ2-5 gives the full variable domain: KAGVTQTPRYLIKTRGQQVTLSCSPISGHRSVSWYQQTPGQGLQFLFEYFSETQRNKGNFPGRFSGRQFSNSRSEMNVSTLELGDSALYLCASSDGLAEETQYFGPGTRLLVL.

The chain is built from TRBV6-5 and TRBJ2-1; 7 bases match TRBD1. The CDR3 extends over 15 amino acids. Germline CDR1 is MNHEY and CDR2 is SVGAGI. J lost 9 bases, V lost 8 bases, and 16 bases had no gene match. CDR3 nucleotide sequence: TGTGCCAGCCGAATGGAAAGACAGGGTGCCGGTGAGCAGTTCTTC. Its translation: CASRMERQGAGEQFF.

This chain uses TRBV9 with TRBJ2-7; 7 positions match TRBD2. CDR3 length equals 14 residues. Germline V CDR1 and CDR2: SGDLS, YYNGEE. J gave up 2 bases and V 3 bases, and 5 bases lay outside the gene matches. The CDR3 protein is CASSAGGPAYEQYF. Written as DNA, the CDR3 is TGTGCCAGCAGCGCGGGGGGTCCAGCCTACGAGCAGTACTTC.

This chain uses TRBV11-2 with TRBJ1-2, with 7 bases that match TRBD1. The V gene end was trimmed by 1 base and the J gene end by 6 bases; junction bases not matched to a gene: 5. The CDR3 sequence is 14 residues long. CDR1 and CDR2 from the germline V gene are SGHAT and FQNNGV. The CDR3 sequence is CASSLGTGDHGYTF. CDR3 in DNA: TGTGCCAGCAGCTTAGGCACAGGGGACCATGGCTACACCTTC.

This chain uses TRBV13 with TRBJ2-3; 10 nucleotides line up with TRBD2. Per germline, CDR1 PRHDT and CDR2 FYEKMQ (reference sequence). The CDR3 is made up of 15 amino acids. V lost 5 bases and J lost 5; bases outside the gene matches: 7. This chain's CDR3 is CASSAQLAGQDTQYF. Here the CDR3 DNA reads TGTGCCAGCAGCGCCCAACTAGCGGGGCAAGATACGCAGTATTTT.

V is TRBV27 and J is TRBJ2-1; maybe TRBD1 (6 bases). From germline, CDR1 is MNHEY and CDR2 SMNVEV (reference sequence). This CDR3 is built from 15 residues. Trimming took off 3 bases at V and 4 bases at J, with 13 bases between the two ends. The CDR3: CASSFIRGQYNEQFF. Here the CDR3 DNA reads TGTGCCAGCAGTTTTATCAGGGGTCAGTACAATGAGCAGTTCTTC.

This clone was found a few times. The CDR3 region has the DNA TGTGCCAGCTCACCTTCGGACCTAGCCAAAAACATTCAGTACTTC. Translated: CASSPSDLAKNIQYF. The chain uses TRBV18 and TRBJ2-4; D gene uncertain. This CDR3 spans 15 amino acids. Trimming left V 3 bases short and J 0 bases short, with 9 bases between. The V gene's germline CDR1 is KGHSH and CDR2 LQKENI.

This chain joins TRBV10-3 and TRBJ1-2, with D possibly being TRBD1 (5 bases). The CDR3 loop spans 12 amino acids. The V end was cut by 3 bases, the J end by 11 bases, with 13 bases between. Germline V gene data show CDR1 as ENHRY and CDR2 as SYGVKD. The CDR3 reads CAISEVVKGYTF. The CDR3 nucleotides are TGTGCCATCAGTGAAGTCGTCAAGGGGTACACCTTC.

This clone was seen a handful of times. The same CDR3 is also encoded by other DNA sequences in this sample. J is TRBJ2-7 and V is TRBV29-1; D call uncertain. V was trimmed by 0 bases and J by 2 bases, leaving 5 bases between them. This CDR3 contains 12 residues. Germline values: CDR1 SQVTM, CDR2 ANQGSEA. The CDR3 loop is CSVEDRPYEQYF. The CDR3 DNA follows: TGCAGCGTTGAAGATCGGCCCTACGAGCAGTACTTC.

Worth noting for this clone: At one end the junction does not follow the germline gene, possibly because of a read error. The J gene is TRBJ2-4, the V gene TRBV2, with a weak D call TRBD2 (5 bases). Germline lookup yields CDR1 SNHLY and CDR2 FYNNEI. CDR3 size: 17 residues. The CDR3 region has the DNA TGTGCCATCAAGTGGGGTGTTAGACATCTAGCCAAGAACATTCAGTACTTC. This codes for CAIKWGVRHLAKNIQYF. The full variable domain, with the rest looked up from reference TRBV2 and TRBJ2-4, is EPEVTQTPSHQVTQMGQEVILRCVPISNHLYFYWYRQILGQKVEFLVSFYNNEISEKSEIFDDQFSVERPDGSNFTLKIRSTKLEDSAMYFCAIKWGVRHLAKNIQYFGAGTRLSVL.

This clone was picked up one time. This chain joins TRBV4-2 and TRBJ1-1; no firm D call. Trimming cost V 0 bases and J 7 bases, with 6 bases left between them. The CDR3 covers 12 residues. CDR1 and CDR2 from the germline V gene are LGHNA and YNFKEQ. The CDR3 sequence: CASSQETLEAFF. CDR3 in DNA: TGTGCCAGCAGCCAAGAGACCCTTGAAGCTTTCTTT.

This chain uses TRBV15 with TRBJ2-7, with a weak D call TRBD2 (5 bases). This CDR3 has 14 residues. Trimming cost V 4 bases and J 5 bases, with 15 bases left between them. From germline, CDR1 is LNHNV and CDR2 YYDKDF (reference sequence). The CDR3 nucleotides read TGTGCCACCAGCACCCGGCGAGGGATCCACGAGCAGTACTTC. Protein: CATSTRRGIHEQYF.